Below are 5 T cell receptor beta chains sequenced from a single sample in a study of T cells after yellow fever vaccination. TCRdb analysed the 5' RACE reads with MiXCR anew, one entry per CDR3 protein. This sample carries some 290,000 distinct CDR3 sequences, about 10% of them seen once, and the ten largest clones take about 3.3%. The sequences come from CD4+ T cells sorted from PBMCs, collected 45 days after the yellow fever booster vaccination. The receptors shown here come from a man aged 18 to 30 who received the YFV17D yellow fever vaccine.

This chain links TRBV21-1 with TRBJ2-5; TRBD2 was called by the table and not checked on the DNA. TRBV21-1 is a listed pseudogene. The CDR3 loop spans 18 amino acids. The CDR3 reads CASSKIWSQVPPTETQYF. The CDR3 nucleotides read TGTGCCAGCAGCAAAATATGGAGTCAGGTGCCTCCGACAGAGACCCAGTACTTC.

This sequence joins TRBV7-2 and TRBJ1-1; tentative D call: TRBD1 (6 bases). The V end was cut by 0 bases, the J end by 5 bases, with 13 bases between. This CDR3 is built from 15 residues. CDR1 SGHTA and CDR2 FQGNSA come from the germline V gene. The CDR3 nucleotides are TGTGCCAGCAGCTTAGCGGGTCAGGGGAAGACTGAAGCTTTCTTT. It codes for CASSLAGQGKTEAFF.

This clonotype occurred many times. This chain links TRBV6-2 or TRBV6-3 with TRBJ1-1, with D unresolved. Germline values: CDR1 MNHEY, CDR2 SVGEGT. Deletions cut 8 bases from V and 5 bases from J, with 15 bases between. The CDR3 totals 13 residues. CDR3 residues: CASQTRMATEAFF. Here the CDR3 DNA reads TGTGCCAGCCAGACCCGGATGGCGACTGAAGCTTTCTTT.

In this sample, this clonotype turned up a few times. The chain employs TRBV27 and TRBJ1-3; 10 bases line up with TRBD1. Per germline, CDR1 MNHEY and CDR2 SMNVEV (reference sequence). The trim removed 6 bases at V and 4 bases at J, leaving 9 bases unmatched. This CDR3 spans 16 amino acids. CDR3 amino acids: CASSRAGTGAGNTIYF. CDR3 DNA sequence: TGTGCCAGCAGCCGAGCCGGGACAGGGGCAGGAAACACCATATATTTT.

This clonotype has only a few counts. The V call is TRBV19, the J call TRBJ2-5, with TRBD1 matching over 7 bases. The germline V gene encodes CDR1 LNHDA and CDR2 SQIVND (reference sequence). This CDR3 has 13 amino acids. With V trimmed by 5 bases and J by 5 bases, 5 bases remained unmatched. As DNA, the CDR3 is TGTGCCAGTAGTGAGACAGGGCCCGAGACCCAGTACTTC. Its protein is CASSETGPETQYF.